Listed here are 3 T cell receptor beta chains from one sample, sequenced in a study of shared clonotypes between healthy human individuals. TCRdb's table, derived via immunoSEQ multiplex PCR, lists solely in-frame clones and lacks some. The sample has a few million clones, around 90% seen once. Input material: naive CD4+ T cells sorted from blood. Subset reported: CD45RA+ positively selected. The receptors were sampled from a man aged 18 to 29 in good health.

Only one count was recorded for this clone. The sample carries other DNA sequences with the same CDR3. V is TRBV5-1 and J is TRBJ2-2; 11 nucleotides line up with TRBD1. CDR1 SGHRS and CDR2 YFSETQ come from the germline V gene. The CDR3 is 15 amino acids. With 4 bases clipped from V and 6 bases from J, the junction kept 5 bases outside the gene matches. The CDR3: CASSPRTGGPGELFF. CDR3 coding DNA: TGCGCCAGCAGCCCGAGGACAGGGGGCCCCGGGGAGCTGTTTTTT.

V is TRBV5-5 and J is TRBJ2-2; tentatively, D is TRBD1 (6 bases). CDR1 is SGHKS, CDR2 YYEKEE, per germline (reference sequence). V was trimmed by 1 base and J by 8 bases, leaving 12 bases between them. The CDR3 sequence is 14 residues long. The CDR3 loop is CASSLQGLGGELFF. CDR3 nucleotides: TGTGCCAGCAGCTTGCAGGGGCTAGGTGGGGAGCTGTTTTTT.

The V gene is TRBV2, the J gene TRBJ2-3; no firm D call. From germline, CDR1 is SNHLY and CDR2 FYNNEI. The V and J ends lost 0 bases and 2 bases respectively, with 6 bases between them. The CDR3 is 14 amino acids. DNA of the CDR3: TGTGCCAGCAGTGAAGCGCTTCTCACAGATACGCAGTATTTT. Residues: CASSEALLTDTQYF.